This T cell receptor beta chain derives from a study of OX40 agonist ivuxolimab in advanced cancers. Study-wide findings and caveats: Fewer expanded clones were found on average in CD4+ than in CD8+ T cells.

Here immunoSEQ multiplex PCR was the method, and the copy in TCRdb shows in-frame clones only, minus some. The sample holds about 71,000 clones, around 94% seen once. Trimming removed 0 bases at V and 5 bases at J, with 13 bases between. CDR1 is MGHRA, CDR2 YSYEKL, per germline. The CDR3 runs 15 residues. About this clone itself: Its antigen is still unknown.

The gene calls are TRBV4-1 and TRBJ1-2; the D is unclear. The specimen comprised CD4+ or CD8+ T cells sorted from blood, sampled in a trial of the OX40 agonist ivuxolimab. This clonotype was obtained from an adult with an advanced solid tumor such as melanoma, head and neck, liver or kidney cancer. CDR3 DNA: TGCGCCAGCAGCCAAGATCGGGCGGATTCTTATGGCTACACCTTC. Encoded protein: CASSQDRADSYGYTF.